This is a list of T cell receptor beta chains from one sample in a study of human T cells and chemical hapten exposure. Each CDR3 protein gets one entry after TCRdb re-called the RACE reads with MiXCR. Of under 400,000 distinct CDR3 sequences listed, 5.1% are singletons. Sequencing was performed on whole blood, taken in connection with sensitization to the hapten diphenylcyclopropenone (DPC). Receptors were obtained from a woman in her 50s with alopecia areata. Some clones in this sample may be carry-over from other donors' samples. CDR3s include the opening cysteine and the closing phenylalanine or tryptophan. D genes are given only for firm matches. Part of the rows lack a size; the others show once, few, many or a class for expanded clones.

V gene	D gene	J gene	clone size	CDR3 protein	CDR3 DNA
TRBV4-1	TRBD1	TRBJ2-6	few	CASSQERDSTPGANVLTF	TGCGCCAGCAGCCAAGAACGGGACAGTACTCCTGGGGCCAACGTCCTGACTTTC
TRBV25-1	TRBD1	TRBJ2-7	many	CASSEGGRGLSEQYF	TGTGCCAGCAGTGAAGGAGGCAGGGGGCTGAGCGAGCAGTACTTC
TRBV11-3	.	TRBJ2-2	.	CASSLDLWDANTGELFF	TGTGCCAGCAGCTTAGATCTATGGGACGCGAACACCGGGGAGCTGTTTTTT
TRBV20-1	.	TRBJ1-1	few	CSAPRGHEAFF	TGCAGTGCTCCAAGAGGCCATGAAGCTTTCTTT
TRBV18	.	TRBJ2-5	many	CASSPREGRETQYF	TGTGCCAGCTCACCTCGGGAAGGTCGAGAGACCCAGTACTTC
TRBV4-2	TRBD2	TRBJ2-1	.	CASNGRGSNEQFF	TGTGCCAGCAACGGGAGGGGGAGCAATGAGCAGTTCTTC
TRBV10-3	TRBD2	TRBJ2-5	many	CAISAGLAQETQYF	TGTGCCATCTCGGCTGGACTAGCGCAAGAGACCCAGTACTTC
TRBV12-3/TRBV12-4	TRBD1	TRBJ2-1	many	CASSWTGINEQFF	TGTGCCAGCAGTTGGACAGGGATCAATGAGCAGTTCTTC
TRBV14	.	TRBJ2-1	few	CASSQQTALTEQFF	TGTGCCAGCAGCCAACAGACAGCGCTTACTGAGCAGTTCTTC
TRBV10-3	TRBD2	TRBJ2-3	many	CAISEPGLAGADTQYF	TGTGCCATCAGTGAGCCCGGACTAGCGGGAGCAGATACGCAGTATTTT
TRBV3-1	.	TRBJ1-1	few	CASSQVLGSTEAFF	TGTGCCAGCAGCCAAGTACTAGGGTCCACTGAAGCTTTCTTT
TRBV5-1	.	TRBJ2-5	.	CASSRSGSQETQYF	TGCGCCAGCAGCCGTTCCGGCAGCCAAGAGACCCAGTACTTC
TRBV3-1	TRBD1	TRBJ2-7	many	CASSRDGTGGYEQYF	TGTGCCAGCAGCCGGGACGGGACAGGCGGCTACGAGCAGTACTTC
TRBV5-6	.	TRBJ1-1	many	CASSLGRGWTNTEAFF	TGTGCCAGCAGCTTGGGCAGGGGTTGGACAAACACTGAAGCTTTCTTT
TRBV20-1	TRBD1	TRBJ1-6	many	CSARDLVRGTYNSPLHF	TGCAGTGCTAGAGATCTGGTCAGGGGGACTTATAATTCACCCCTCCACTTT
TRBV27	.	TRBJ2-1	.	CASIGAGQQFF	TGTGCCAGCATAGGAGCGGGCCAGCAGTTCTTC
TRBV12-3/TRBV12-4	TRBD1	TRBJ2-7	many	CASSLMGQGVGEQYF	TGTGCCAGCAGTTTAATGGGACAGGGAGTAGGGGAGCAGTACTTC
TRBV9	TRBD1	TRBJ1-1	few	CASSPRQGITEAFF	TGTGCCAGCAGCCCCAGACAGGGTATCACTGAAGCTTTCTTT
TRBV20-1	TRBD2	TRBJ2-5	few	CSALLPAGFQETQYF	TGCAGTGCTCTCCTACCAGCGGGGTTCCAAGAGACCCAGTACTTC
TRBV20-1	TRBD2	TRBJ2-7	many	CSASSRVSSGKLYEQYF	TGCAGTGCTAGTAGCAGGGTATCTAGCGGCAAACTCTACGAGCAGTACTTC
TRBV2	.	TRBJ2-5	few	CASSSPLTPFQETQYF	TGTGCCAGCAGCTCACCCCTGACACCCTTTCAAGAGACCCAGTACTTC
TRBV9	TRBD1	TRBJ2-4	many	CASSGNRGQAAKNIQYF	TGTGCCAGCAGCGGGAACCGGGGACAGGCGGCCAAAAACATTCAGTACTTC
TRBV5-1	.	TRBJ1-2	few	CASSPPTGFDGYTF	TGCGCCAGCAGCCCACCAACAGGGTTTGACGGCTACACCTTC
TRBV24-1	.	TRBJ2-3	.	CATSARDKDTQYF	TGTGCCACCAGTGCTAGGGACAAAGATACGCAGTATTTT
TRBV28	.	TRBJ2-1	many	CASRTFMGNNEQFF	TGTGCCAGCAGGACTTTCATGGGGAACAATGAGCAGTTCTTC
TRBV2	.	TRBJ2-3	.	CASVRQGKADTQYF	TGTGCCAGCGTTCGGCAGGGGAAGGCAGATACGCAGTATTTT
TRBV2	.	TRBJ1-2	many	CASSDALPYGYTF	TGTGCCAGCAGTGATGCGCTTCCCTATGGCTACACCTTC
TRBV6-2/TRBV6-3	TRBD1	TRBJ2-1	many	CASRGAGGNEQFF	TGTGCCAGCAGGGGGGCAGGGGGTAATGAGCAGTTCTTC
TRBV24-1	TRBD1	TRBJ1-5	.	CATSDRTGFGQPQHF	TGTGCCACCAGTGACCGGACAGGGTTCGGTCAGCCCCAGCATTTT
TRBV5-4	.	TRBJ2-7	.	CASSFPSGGKGEQYF	TGTGCCAGCAGCTTTCCATCAGGCGGGAAGGGCGAGCAGTACTTC
TRBV11-2	TRBD1	TRBJ1-1	.	CASSPGQRVDEAFF	TGTGCCAGCAGCCCGGGACAGCGGGTGGATGAAGCTTTCTTT
TRBV7-6	TRBD1	TRBJ1-1	once	CASSSQGAKAEAFF	TGTGCCAGCAGCTCCCAGGGGGCGAAGGCTGAAGCTTTCTTT
TRBV6-2/TRBV6-3	.	TRBJ2-1	many	CASSYWGNEQFF	TGTGCCAGCAGTTACTGGGGTAATGAGCAGTTCTTC
TRBV28	TRBD1	TRBJ2-7	many	CASSRLPPGQTYEQYF	TGTGCCAGCAGTCGACTCCCGCCGGGACAGACCTACGAGCAGTACTTC
TRBV3-1	.	TRBJ2-3	.	CASSQQRSGTDTQYF	TGTGCCAGCAGCCAACAGCGGAGCGGCACAGATACGCAGTATTTT
TRBV3-1	.	TRBJ1-2	.	CASSQTANGYTF	TGTGCCAGCAGCCAGACAGCAAATGGCTACACCTTC
TRBV11-2	.	TRBJ1-4	many	CASSSREDEKLFF	TGTGCCAGCAGCTCGAGGGAGGATGAAAAACTGTTTTTT
TRBV29-1	.	TRBJ2-2	.	CSVFSGRATGELFF	TGCAGCGTCTTCTCCGGCAGGGCCACCGGGGAGCTGTTTTTT
TRBV18	.	TRBJ2-7	.	CASSWTEDEQYF	TGTGCCAGCTCATGGACCGAGGACGAGCAGTACTTC
TRBV12-3/TRBV12-4	TRBD1	TRBJ1-1	many	CASIRQGWNTEAFF	TGTGCCAGCATCAGACAGGGCTGGAACACTGAAGCTTTCTTT
TRBV12-5	.	TRBJ1-1	few	CASGLLWDTEAFF	TGTGCTAGTGGTTTGTTGTGGGACACTGAAGCTTTCTTT
TRBV5-1	.	TRBJ1-5	few	CASSPRPDSNQPQHF	TGCGCCAGCAGCCCACGACCGGATAGCAATCAGCCCCAGCATTTT
TRBV12-3/TRBV12-4	TRBD1	TRBJ1-1	many	CASRLRQGWNTEAFF	TGTGCCAGCAGGCTACGACAGGGGTGGAACACTGAAGCTTTCTTT
TRBV5-1	TRBD1	TRBJ1-4	many	CASSPGQGGFGEKLFF	TGCGCCAGCAGCCCCGGACAGGGGGGATTTGGTGAAAAACTGTTTTTT
TRBV5-1	.	TRBJ1-6	many	CASSLAGQYNSPLHF	TGCGCCAGCAGCTTGGCCGGACAGTATAATTCACCCCTCCACTTT
TRBV27	TRBD1	TRBJ2-5	.	CASSLTGPAETQYF	TGTGCCAGCAGTTTGACAGGGCCTGCAGAGACCCAGTACTTC
TRBV30	.	TRBJ1-1	many	CAWTGLGTEAFF	TGTGCCTGGACAGGGCTGGGGACTGAAGCTTTCTTT
TRBV29-1	.	TRBJ2-7	.	CSVEITGPHEQYF	TGCAGCGTTGAAATAACAGGGCCACACGAGCAGTACTTC
TRBV28	.	TRBJ1-3	few	CASSSLQGLNSGNTIYF	TGTGCCAGCAGTTCATTACAGGGCCTCAACTCTGGAAACACCATATATTTT
TRBV27	.	TRBJ2-5	many	CASSLGETQYF	TGTGCCAGCAGTTTAGGGGAGACCCAGTACTTC
TRBV29-1	.	TRBJ1-2	.	CSVSSDPKGGGYTF	TGCAGCGTTTCCTCGGACCCGAAAGGTGGTGGCTACACCTTC
TRBV29-1	.	TRBJ1-2	many	CSVFDKGGYTF	TGCAGCGTGTTCGACAAAGGGGGCTACACCTTC
TRBV20-1	.	TRBJ2-4	many	CSARPLELAKNIQYF	TGCAGTGCTAGACCTTTAGAGTTAGCCAAAAACATTCAGTACTTC
TRBV3-1	.	TRBJ2-7	few	CASSGLLGSSYEQYF	TGTGCCAGCAGCGGACTACTGGGGAGCTCCTACGAGCAGTACTTC
TRBV28	.	TRBJ2-1	.	CASSFGGRNEQFF	TGTGCCAGCAGTTTTGGGGGTCGCAATGAGCAGTTCTTC
TRBV7-2	TRBD2	TRBJ2-1	many	CASSLEGGTSTSIYNEQFF	TGTGCCAGCAGCTTAGAGGGGGGGACTAGCACCTCCATATACAATGAGCAGTTCTTC
TRBV29-1	TRBD1	TRBJ2-7	many	CSVEEGTGVSYEQYF	TGCAGCGTTGAAGAAGGGACAGGGGTGTCTTACGAGCAGTACTTC
TRBV7-3	.	TRBJ2-1	.	CASSLSSRQVNNEQFF	TGTGCCAGCAGCTTAAGCTCTCGACAGGTTAACAATGAGCAGTTCTTC
TRBV20-1	.	TRBJ2-7	few	CSAREDYEQYF	TGCAGTGCTAGAGAGGACTACGAGCAGTACTTC
TRBV29-1	.	TRBJ2-3	.	CSVSDAVSTDTQYF	TGCAGCGTCTCAGACGCCGTTAGCACAGATACGCAGTATTTT